The clone carrying this T cell receptor beta chain was counted only a few times. The antigen remains undetermined. The entry originates in a study of blood T cells in healthy people across ages. Study results and limitations: Long-lived and aged donors differed, with more naive CD4+ cells and higher diversity in the long-lived.

Sample-barcoded 5' priming and a J-beta primer mix drove a second PCR of roughly 6 to 12 cycles. MiXCR was run by TCRdb on the 5' RACE reads, yielding one entry per CDR3 protein. This table has 850,000 or so distinct CDR3 sequences, 29% appearing once. Germline V lookup: CDR1 SGHRS, CDR2 YFSETQ. The CDR3 runs 16 residues. V lost 0 bases, J lost 6 bases, and 15 bases lay in between. This clonotype was obtained from a woman of 80 years or more in good health. The sequenced sample consisted of blood. This chain links TRBV5-1 with TRBJ2-2; either TRBD1 or TRBD2 may supply D (5 bases each). CDR3 protein: CASSLVKGKAAGELFF. The CDR3 DNA reads as TGCGCCAGCAGCTTGGTGAAGGGGAAAGCGGCCGGGGAGCTGTTTTTT. The full variable domain, with the rest looked up from reference TRBV5-1 and TRBJ2-2, is KAGVTQTPRYLIKTRGQQVTLSCSPISGHRSVSWYQQTPGQGLQFLFEYFSETQRNKGNFPGRFSGRQFSNSRSEMNVSTLELGDSALYLCASSLVKGKAAGELFFGEGSRLTVL.